This T cell receptor (beta chain) was recovered during a study of identical twins (dated by TCRdb to the mid-2010s). General notes on the study: TCR alpha and beta repertoires from monozygotic twins, unrelated adults of various ages and cord blood were deep-sequenced to test whether fetal clonotypes persist. To rule out contamination, replicate twin experiments were performed at different times with different library preparation protocols. Overall study results and their limits: A weaker excess of twin sharing was found in beta out-of-frame sequences because the signal-to-noise ratio was lowered by fewer shared sequences. Compared with coincidental sharing between unrelated individuals, out-of-frame TCR alpha sequences shared between twins had an excess of sequences with low generation probability. Recombination models systematically underestimated out-of-frame TCR alpha sharing in monozygotic twins but agreed with sharing between unrelated individuals. Invariant T cells such as MAIT and iNKT could partly confound zero-insertion analyses, though diverse VJ usage argued against this for most clonotypes. Abundant cord blood beta clonotypes carried fewer insertions; young adult naive repertoires showed a weaker similar trend, while memory repertoires showed none. Because the same donors could not be followed over many years, the conclusions depended on cross-sectional statistical analysis.

Libraries were prepared through 5' RACE. Sequencing was carried out with an Illumina HiSeq 2000. Template switching added a universal primer binding site, and the final cDNA carried a unique molecular identifier that allowed TCR cDNA molecules to be counted accurately. Specific primers in the conserved constant-segment region were used to synthesize first-strand cDNA for TCR alpha and beta chains. To control for contamination, every cDNA library carried two barcodes: a SMART-Mk sample barcode plus Illumina barcodes. TruSeq adapter sequences along with Illumina sample barcodes were introduced in two successive PCR steps. TCR alpha and beta cDNA libraries were sequenced on the Illumina HiSeq platform with custom primers. The study's own analysis went as follows. MiGEC was used to process raw reads and extract unique molecular identifiers, and MiXCR was used to find CDR3 positions. For each individual, recombination models were inferred using an EM algorithm with the repgenHMM and IGoR tools. The analysis of shared clonotypes was done with the tcR package in R, with sharing normalized by the product of cloneset sizes. To study raw recombination without the effects of thymic and clonal selection, out-of-frame nonproductive sequences were analyzed. TCRdb took the public reads, trimmed them with fastp at Q25, ran MiXCR for clone calling and kept in-frame beta chains. CDR3 protein sequences are deduplicated, and each keeps its most common genes and DNA. The V and J calls reflect TCRdb's pipeline rather than the authors' work. The sample table holds under 300,000 distinct CDR3 sequences, of which 12% were seen once. The ten largest clonotypes hold roughly 4.2% of the sample.

Every donor in the study was a healthy Caucasian. Three pairs of female monozygotic twins, all aged roughly 18 to 29 years, were included in the twin cohort. Using Miltenyi CD45RO+ enrichment and human naive T-cell isolation kits, memory (CD45RO+) and naive T cells were isolated from PBMC. A note on this clonotype: Its target antigen remains unknown. It has no much larger one-base neighbor in the sample; base qualities were not kept.

V lost 8 bases and J lost 6 bases; the stretch between them is 13 bases long. According to the germline V gene (reference sequence), CDR1 reads LNHDA and CDR2 reads SQIVND. The CDR3 runs 12 amino acids, cysteine and phenylalanine included. The read is trimmed to its CDR3 DNA, 36 bases read in frame from base 1. These data were also filed under a second study, of yellow fever vaccine responses in identical twins. Taken from the second paper: The T cell response to vaccination in identical twins was reported by the authors to appear partly convergent and partly personalized. In identical twins, the study followed T cell clones that responded to the vaccine with precision.

The rearrangement combines TRBV19 with TRBJ1-2, with a weak D call of TRBD1 (6 bases match). The clonotype comes from a woman between 18 and 29 years old in good health. The sample was memory (CD45RO+) T cells sorted from blood. The sample's cell subset or site label is to be understood as: CD45RO+ enriched T cells. The nucleotide sequence is given as TGTGCCAGTGCGGACAGAGTTGATGGCTACACCTTC. It is translated as CASADRVDGYTF. The full variable domain, completed from the reference TRBV19 and TRBJ1-2 proteins outside the CDR3, reads DGGITQSPKYLFRKEGQNVTLSCEQNLNHDAMYWYRQDPGQGLRLIYYSQIVNDFQKGDIAEGYSVSREKKESFPLTVTSAQKNPTAFYLCASADRVDGYTFGSGTRLTVV.